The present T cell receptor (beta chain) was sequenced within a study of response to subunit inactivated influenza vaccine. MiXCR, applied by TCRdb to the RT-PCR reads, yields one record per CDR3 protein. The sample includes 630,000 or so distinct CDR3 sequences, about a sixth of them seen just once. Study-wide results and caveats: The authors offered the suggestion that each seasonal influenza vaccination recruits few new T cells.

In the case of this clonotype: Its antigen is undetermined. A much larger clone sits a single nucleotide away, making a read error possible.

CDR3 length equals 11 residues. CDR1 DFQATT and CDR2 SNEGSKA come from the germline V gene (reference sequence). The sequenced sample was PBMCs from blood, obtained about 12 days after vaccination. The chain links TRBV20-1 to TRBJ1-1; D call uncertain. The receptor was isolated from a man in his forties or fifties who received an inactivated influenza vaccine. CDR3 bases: TGCAGTGCTCCAGACTACACTGAAGCTTACTTT. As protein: CSAPDYTEAYF.